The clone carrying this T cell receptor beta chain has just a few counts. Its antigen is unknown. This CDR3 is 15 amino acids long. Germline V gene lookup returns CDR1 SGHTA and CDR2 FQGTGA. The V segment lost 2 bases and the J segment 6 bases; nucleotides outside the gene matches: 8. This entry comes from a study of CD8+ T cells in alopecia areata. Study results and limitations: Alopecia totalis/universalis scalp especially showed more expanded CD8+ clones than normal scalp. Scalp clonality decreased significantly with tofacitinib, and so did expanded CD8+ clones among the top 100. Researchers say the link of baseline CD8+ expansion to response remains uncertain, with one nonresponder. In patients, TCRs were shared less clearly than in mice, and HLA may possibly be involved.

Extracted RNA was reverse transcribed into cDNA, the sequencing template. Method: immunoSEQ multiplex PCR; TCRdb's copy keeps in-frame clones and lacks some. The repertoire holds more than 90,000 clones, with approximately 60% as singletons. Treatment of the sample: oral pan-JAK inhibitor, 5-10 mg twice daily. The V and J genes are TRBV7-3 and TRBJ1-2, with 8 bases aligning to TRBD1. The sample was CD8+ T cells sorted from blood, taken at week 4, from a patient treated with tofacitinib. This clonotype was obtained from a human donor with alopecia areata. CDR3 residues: CASSLPVGQGHGYTF. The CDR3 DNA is TGTGCCAGCAGCTTACCCGTCGGACAGGGCCATGGCTACACCTTC. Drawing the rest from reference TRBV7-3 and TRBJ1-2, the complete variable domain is GAGVSQTPSNKVTEKGKYVELRCDPISGHTALYWYRQSLGQGPEFLIYFQGTGAADDSGLPNDRFFAVRPEGSVSTLKIQRTERGDSAVYLCASSLPVGQGHGYTFGSGTRLTVV.